A single sample gave rise to the 18 T cell receptor beta chains below, sequenced in a study of identical twins. TCRdb reprocessed the 5' RACE reads via MiXCR and lists one record per CDR3 protein. The sample comprises some 730,000 distinct CDR3 sequences, 15% to 20% of which are singletons, and around 13% rests with the top ten. This sample was also put to use in a study of T cells expressing NK-cell markers.

Sequenced input: PBMCs. Receptors originate from a woman aged 18-29 years in good health.

V and J are TRBV20-1 and TRBJ2-1, with D unresolved. CDR1 and CDR2 from the germline V gene are DFQATT and SNEGSKA (reference sequence). The CDR3 covers 14 residues. The V end was cut by 4 bases, the J end by 3 bases, with 13 bases between. DNA of the CDR3: TGCAGTGCTACTCGTGGCGGAAACTACAATGAGCAGTTCTTC. It codes for CSATRGGNYNEQFF.

The chain joins TRBV15 to TRBJ2-5, with 8 positions matching TRBD1. The trim removed 0 bases at V and 1 base at J, leaving 4 bases unmatched. The CDR3 has 16 residues. CDR1 is LNHNV, CDR2 YYDKDF, per germline (reference sequence). The CDR3 DNA follows: TGTGCCACCAGCAGAGAGCGGACAGGGAGCCAAGAGACCCAGTACTTC. As protein: CATSRERTGSQETQYF.

The chain carries TRBV7-3 and TRBJ2-1; D tentatively fits TRBD1 or TRBD2 (7 bases each). Germline CDR1 and CDR2: SGHTA and FQGTGA. The V and J ends lost 8 bases and 9 bases respectively, with 17 bases between them. The CDR3 is 13 residues long. The CDR3 bases are TGTGCCAGCTCAGGGGGGGGGCCGGGTGAGCAGTTCTTC. This gives the protein CASSGGGPGEQFF. The entire variable domain, with the rest obtained from reference TRBV7-3 and TRBJ2-1, is as follows: GAGVSQTPSNKVTEKGKYVELRCDPISGHTALYWYRQSLGQGPEFLIYFQGTGAADDSGLPNDRFFAVRPEGSVSTLKIQRTERGDSAVYLCASSGGGPGEQFFGPGTRLTVL.

This clonotype has a handful of counts. V usage is TRBV3-1 and J usage is TRBJ2-3, with TRBD1 matching over 7 bases. V dropped 3 bases and J dropped 1; count of bases not matched to a gene: 7. Germline V lookup: CDR1 LGHDT, CDR2 YNNKEL (reference sequence). The CDR3 extends over 16 amino acids. In DNA, the CDR3 is TGTGCCAGCAGCCAGGGACAGATATTTGGCACAGATACGCAGTATTTT. Its translation is CASSQGQIFGTDTQYF.

This clonotype showed up just a few times. The chain carries TRBV15 and TRBJ2-2, with 8 bases lining up with TRBD2. The CDR3 runs to 15 residues. Germline V gives CDR1 LNHNV, CDR2 YYDKDF (reference sequence). The J segment lost 6 bases and the V segment lost 7 bases, leaving 10 bases of the junction unmatched. The CDR3 DNA is TGTGCCACCAACGTGGGGACTAGTCTTCCCGGGGAGCTGTTTTTT. Protein: CATNVGTSLPGELFF.

The chain links TRBV19 to TRBJ2-3; D unclear. This CDR3 contains 14 residues. The ends were cut back, 3 bases at V and 0 bases at J, with 7 bases in the middle. CDR1 LNHDA and CDR2 SQIVND come from the germline V gene (reference sequence). The CDR3 DNA sequence: TGTGCCAGTAGTATGGTCGGGAGCACAGATACGCAGTATTTT. It yields the protein CASSMVGSTDTQYF.

This clonotype was found a few times. The chain has TRBV7-2 and TRBJ2-7; no clear D. The CDR3 spans 13 residues. CDR1 is SGHTA and CDR2 is FQGNSA in the germline V gene. V was shortened by 0 bases and J by 5 bases, with 8 bases between the two germline ends. The DNA of the CDR3 is TGTGCCAGCAGCTTAGCCGAGGTCGACGAGCAGTACTTC. This sequence encodes CASSLAEVDEQYF. The entire variable domain, with the rest obtained from reference TRBV7-2 and TRBJ2-7, is as follows: GAGVSQSPSNKVTEKGKDVELRCDPISGHTALYWYRQSLGQGLEFLIYFQGNSAPDKSGLPSDRFSAERTGGSVSTLTIQRTQQEDSAVYLCASSLAEVDEQYFGPGTRLTVT.

This clonotype turned up a few times. The chain is built from TRBV6-2 or TRBV6-3 and TRBJ2-3; TRBD2 aligns across 7 bases. The CDR3 totals 15 residues. Germline assignment: CDR1 MNHEY and CDR2 SVGEGT. With V trimmed by 7 bases and J by 6 bases, 13 bases remained unmatched. The CDR3 nucleotides read TGTGCCAGCATCCCGGCCGCAGCGGGGTCCGATACGCAGTATTTT. It encodes CASIPAAAGSDTQYF.

This clonotype was detected a few times. The chain combines TRBV5-5 with TRBJ1-1; D unresolved. Trimming pared 4 bases from V and 3 bases from J, leaving 13 bases between. CDR1 is SGHKS and CDR2 is YYEKEE in the germline V gene (reference sequence). CDR3 length equals 14 residues. The CDR3 sequence is CASSPRSVYTEAFF. Written as DNA, the CDR3 is TGTGCCAGCAGCCCCCGGTCGGTGTACACTGAAGCTTTCTTT.

The CDR3 is CASSLDLGGKTNIQYF. In DNA form, the CDR3 reads TGTGCCAGCAGCTTAGATCTAGGGGGGAAGACGAACATTCAGTACTTC. The V and J genes are TRBV11-2 and TRBJ2-4, with D perhaps given as TRBD1 or TRBD2 (6 bases each). Germline V gene lookup returns CDR1 SGHAT and CDR2 FQNNGV. This CDR3 is 16 amino acids long. Trimming took 0 bases from V and 7 from J, leaving 16 bases between them. Filled out from reference TRBV11-2 and TRBJ2-4, the complete variable domain reads EAGVAQSPRYKIIEKRQSVAFWCNPISGHATLYWYQQILGQGPKLLIQFQNNGVVDDSQLPKDRFSAERLKGVDSTLKIQPAKLEDSAVYLCASSLDLGGKTNIQYFGAGTRLSVL.

This chain connects TRBV11-2 to TRBJ2-5, with unresolved D. The CDR3 is made up of 13 amino acids. Germline V gives CDR1 SGHAT, CDR2 FQNNGV. V dropped 5 bases and J dropped 5 bases, with 12 bases sitting between them. In nucleotides, the CDR3 is TGTGCCAGCAGCCGGTTTCAACGGGAGACCCAGTACTTC. Translation: CASSRFQRETQYF.

V is TRBV20-1 and J is TRBJ1-2, with D possibly TRBD1 on 6 matching bases. The CDR3 contains 15 residues. V dropped 0 bases and J dropped 4 bases, with 15 bases sitting between them. The germline CDR1 and CDR2 sequences are DFQATT and SNEGSKA (reference sequence). The CDR3 sequence is CSARDPGQPLYGYTF. DNA of the CDR3: TGCAGTGCTAGAGATCCCGGACAGCCTCTCTATGGCTACACCTTC.

This chain uses TRBV11-2 with TRBJ2-7; D is ambiguous. The CDR3 spans 12 residues. Trimming left V 4 bases short and J 8 bases short, with 12 bases between. The germline V gene encodes CDR1 SGHAT and CDR2 FQNNGV. This CDR3 is CASSSIMAQQYF. The CDR3 DNA reads as TGTGCCAGCAGCTCTATCATGGCTCAGCAGTACTTC.

This clonotype occurred a few times. This chain connects TRBV9 to TRBJ2-7; tentatively, D is TRBD1 or TRBD2 (6 bases each). V dropped 3 bases and J dropped 2 bases, with 15 bases sitting between them. CDR3 length: 15 residues. Germline V gene data show CDR1 as SGDLS and CDR2 as YYNGEE. CDR3 sequence: CASSEGGSRAYEQYF. The CDR3 DNA follows: TGTGCCAGCAGCGAGGGGGGATCTCGGGCCTACGAGCAGTACTTC.

This chain joins TRBV5-4 and TRBJ2-7; 10 nucleotides align to TRBD2. Germline values: CDR1 SGHNT, CDR2 YYREEE (reference sequence). Germline trimming cut 6 bases from V and 6 bases from J; bases unmatched to any gene: 9. This CDR3 comprises 14 residues. CDR3 DNA sequence: TGTGCCAGCAATTTGGGGCTAGCGGGAGCCGAGCAGTACTTC. This translates into CASNLGLAGAEQYF.

The rearrangement links TRBV7-9 to TRBJ2-7; TRBD2 is a possible D gene (7 bases). The CDR3 contains 15 residues. Looked up from germline, CDR1 is SEHNR and CDR2 is FQNEAQ (reference sequence). Trimming took off 5 bases at V and 1 base at J, with 15 bases between the two ends. CDR3 sequence: CASSRAGQLSYEQYF. The CDR3 bases are TGTGCCAGCAGCCGAGCGGGACAATTGTCCTACGAGCAGTACTTC.

This clonotype turned up a few times. The chain recombines TRBV5-1 with TRBJ2-3; the D gene is possibly TRBD2 (7 bases). Germline CDR1 reads SGHRS; CDR2 reads YFSETQ. V gave up 4 bases and J gave up 0 bases, with 9 bases separating them. CDR3 length: 14 residues. In DNA, the CDR3 is TGCGCCAGCAGCCGGGGGGCTAGCACAGATACGCAGTATTTT. Translation: CASSRGASTDTQYF. The full variable domain, in which reference TRBV5-1 and TRBJ2-3 provide the parts outside the CDR3, is KAGVTQTPRYLIKTRGQQVTLSCSPISGHRSVSWYQQTPGQGLQFLFEYFSETQRNKGNFPGRFSGRQFSNSRSEMNVSTLELGDSALYLCASSRGASTDTQYFGPGTRLTVL.

The J gene is TRBJ2-3, the V gene TRBV20-1, with a possible D match to TRBD2 (6 bases). Trimming cost V 7 bases and J 2 bases, with 19 bases left between them. This CDR3 has 15 amino acids. In germline, CDR1 is DFQATT, CDR2 SNEGSKA (reference sequence). The CDR3 region has the DNA TGCAGTGGACGGGTGGTAGCGGAGATCACAGATACGCAGTATTTT. This encodes CSGRVVAEITDTQYF.